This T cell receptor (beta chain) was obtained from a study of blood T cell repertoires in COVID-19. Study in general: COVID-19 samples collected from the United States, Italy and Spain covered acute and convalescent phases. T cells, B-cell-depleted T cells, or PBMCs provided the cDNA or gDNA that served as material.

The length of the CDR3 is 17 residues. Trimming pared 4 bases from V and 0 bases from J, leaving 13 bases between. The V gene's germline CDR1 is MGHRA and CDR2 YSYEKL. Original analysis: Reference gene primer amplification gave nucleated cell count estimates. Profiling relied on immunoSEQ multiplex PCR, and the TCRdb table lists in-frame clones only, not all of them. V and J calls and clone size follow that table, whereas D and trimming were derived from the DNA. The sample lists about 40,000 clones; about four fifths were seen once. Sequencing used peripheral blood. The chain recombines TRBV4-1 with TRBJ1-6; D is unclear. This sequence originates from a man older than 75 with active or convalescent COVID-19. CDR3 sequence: CASSPGLAGSYNSPLHF. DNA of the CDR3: TGCGCCAGCAGCCCCGGACTCGCCGGCTCCTATAATTCACCCCTCCACTTT.